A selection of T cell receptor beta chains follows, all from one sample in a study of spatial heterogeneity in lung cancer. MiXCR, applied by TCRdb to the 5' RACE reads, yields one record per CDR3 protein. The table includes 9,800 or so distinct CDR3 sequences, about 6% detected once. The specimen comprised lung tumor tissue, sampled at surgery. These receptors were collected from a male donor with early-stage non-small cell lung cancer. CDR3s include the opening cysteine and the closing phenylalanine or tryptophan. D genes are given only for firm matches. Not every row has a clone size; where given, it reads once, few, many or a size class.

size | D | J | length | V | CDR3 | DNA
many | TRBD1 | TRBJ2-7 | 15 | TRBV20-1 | CSARDGDRGSYEQYF | TGCAGTGCTAGAGATGGTGACAGGGGGAGCTACGAGCAGTACTTC
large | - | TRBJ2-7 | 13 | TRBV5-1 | CASAWAGSDEQYF | TGCGCCAGTGCCTGGGCAGGGTCAGACGAGCAGTACTTC
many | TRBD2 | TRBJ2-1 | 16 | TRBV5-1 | CASSLDAGGPYNEQFF | TGCGCCAGCAGCTTGGATGCGGGAGGCCCATACAATGAGCAGTTCTTC
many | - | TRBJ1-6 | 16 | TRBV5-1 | CASSLGTLNYNSPLHF | TGCGCCAGCAGCTTGGGGACCCTGAACTATAATTCACCCCTCCACTTT
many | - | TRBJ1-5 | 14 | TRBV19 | CASSIVQPNQPQHF | TGTGCCAGTAGTATAGTACAGCCTAATCAGCCCCAGCATTTT
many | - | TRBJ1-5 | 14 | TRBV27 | CASSFGGFNQPQHF | TGTGCCAGCAGTTTCGGGGGTTTCAATCAGCCCCAGCATTTT
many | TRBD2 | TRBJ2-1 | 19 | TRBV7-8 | CASSLERLAGVVSYNEQFF | TGTGCCAGCAGCTTAGAAAGGCTAGCGGGAGTCGTCTCCTACAATGAGCAGTTCTTC
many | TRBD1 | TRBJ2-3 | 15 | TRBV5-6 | CASSLTGEGADTQYF | TGTGCCAGCAGCTTGACAGGGGAAGGGGCAGATACGCAGTATTTT
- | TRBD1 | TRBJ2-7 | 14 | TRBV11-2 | CASSFGQDLYEQYF | TGTGCCAGCAGCTTCGGACAGGACCTCTACGAGCAGTACTTC
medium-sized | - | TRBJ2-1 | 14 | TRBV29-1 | CSVLTGATYNEQFF | TGCAGCGTTCTGACGGGAGCCACCTACAATGAGCAGTTCTTC
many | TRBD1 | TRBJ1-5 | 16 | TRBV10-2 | CATRRRGQGNNQPQHF | TGCGCCACTCGCCGGAGGGGACAGGGAAACAATCAGCCCCAGCATTTT
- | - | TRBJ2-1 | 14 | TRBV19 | CASSISGRDNEQFF | TGTGCCAGTAGTATAAGCGGCAGGGACAATGAGCAGTTCTTC
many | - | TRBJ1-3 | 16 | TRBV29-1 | CSVVEGRQGSGNTIYF | TGCAGCGTTGTAGAAGGACGCCAGGGCTCTGGAAACACCATATATTTT
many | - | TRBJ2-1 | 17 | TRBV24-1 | CATSDSRLAGRGHEQFF | TGTGCCACCAGTGATTCAAGGCTAGCGGGCAGGGGGCATGAGCAGTTCTTC
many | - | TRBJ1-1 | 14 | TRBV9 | CASSVDRMNTEAFF | TGTGCCAGCAGCGTTGACAGGATGAACACTGAAGCTTTCTTT